Listed here is a single T cell receptor (beta chain). What it recognizes is unknown. From germline, CDR1 is LNHDA and CDR2 SQIVND (reference sequence). The CDR3 is made up of 15 amino acids. Trimming shortened V by 4 bases and J by 0 bases, and 12 bases separated the two germline ends. This sample is drawn from a study of OX40 agonist ivuxolimab in advanced cancers. Study background: While on treatment, patients had intravenous ivuxolimab at 0.01 to 10 mg/kg every 2 weeks. Findings and limits, study-wide: Mean expanded clone counts were higher in CD8+ than CD4+ T cells. At doses 0.1 to 3.0 mg/kg, CD4+ and CD8+ clones expanded.

Clones were sequenced by immunoSEQ multiplex PCR, and TCRdb holds only the in-frame ones, with some missing. The sample contains 65,000 to 85,000 clones, more than 70% of which appear only once. The chain couples TRBV19 to TRBJ1-2, with a tentative D call TRBD1 (6 bases). The sequencing here drew on CD4+ or CD8+ T cells sorted from blood, taken in a trial of the OX40 agonist ivuxolimab. This TCR derives from an adult with an advanced solid tumor such as melanoma, head and neck, liver or kidney cancer. CDR3 bases: TGTGCCAGTAGTACCGGACAGTTAGCTAACTATGGCTACACCTTC. This sequence encodes CASSTGQLANYGYTF.